The clone carrying this T cell receptor (beta chain) was counted ten times or more. The record originates from a study of T cell repertoires in cytomegalovirus infection. Study-level background: From public TCR beta signatures came an indication of both CMV infection and matching HLA type.

The V and J ends lost 5 bases and 1 base respectively, with 16 bases between them. This CDR3 is built from 16 residues. Germline CDR1 reads SEHNR; CDR2 reads FQNEAQ (reference sequence). TCRdb passed the reads through MiXCR, listing each CDR3 protein once. Found here are some 400,000 distinct CDR3 sequences, 15% to 20% of them singletons; the top ten hold 8.7%. Sequenced input: PBMCs. The chain is built from TRBV7-9 and TRBJ2-3; no firm D call. This clonotype originated in a human donor in good health (CMV status not recorded). Some clones in this sample may be carry-over from other donors' samples. CDR3 in amino acids: CASSPPFREGTDTQYF. DNA of the CDR3: TGTGCCAGCAGCCCTCCGTTTAGGGAAGGCACAGATACGCAGTATTTT.